The clone carrying this TCR beta chain was recorded at least ten times. Each CDR3 protein gets one entry after TCRdb re-called the 5' RACE reads with MiXCR. The profile shows about 190,000 distinct CDR3 sequences, 10% to 15% of them singletons. This sample stems from a study of CD8 T cells in ankylosing spondylitis. Germline V CDR1 and CDR2: MNHEY, SMNVEV (reference sequence). V trimming: 4 bases; J trimming: 6 bases; junction bases outside the gene matches: 3. This CDR3 comprises 14 residues. This sequence originates from a female donor with ankylosing spondylitis or in good health (not recorded which). The sequenced sample was blood, either unsorted or a sorted T cell fraction (not recorded which). The chain recombines TRBV27 with TRBJ2-2; 9 bases match TRBD1. This CDR3 reads CASSSGTGSGELFF. In DNA form, the CDR3 reads TGTGCCAGCAGTTCAGGGACAGGGTCCGGGGAGCTGTTTTTT.